Below are 28 T cell receptor beta chains sequenced from a single sample in a study of blood T cell repertoires in COVID-19. The data were produced by immunoSEQ multiplex PCR, yet TCRdb's version contains in-frame clones alone and is incomplete. The sample has about 190,000 clones, 75% to 90% seen once. Sequencing was carried out using peripheral blood. These receptors were taken from a man aged 30 to 45 with acute or convalescent COVID-19.

The V gene is TRBV4-1, the J gene TRBJ1-5; D call uncertain. The CDR3 extends over 13 amino acids. CDR1 is MGHRA, CDR2 YSYEKL, per germline. Between the trimmed V and J ends, which lost 2 bases and 7 bases, there was a span of 9 bases. CDR3 sequence: CASSQNLRQPQHF. DNA of the CDR3: TGCGCCAGCAGCCAAAACCTTAGACAGCCCCAGCATTTT.

There are a few counts of this clone. This chain connects TRBV3-1 (or the pseudogene TRBV3-2) to TRBJ2-4; the match to TRBD2 covers 8 bases. Losses at the gene ends were 0 bases for V and 9 bases for J; bases not matched to a gene: 10. Germline V gene lookup returns CDR1 LGHDT and CDR2 YNNKEL (reference sequence). This CDR3 is built from 16 residues. The CDR3 nucleotides are TGTGCCAGCAGCCAAGATAGAGTATTAGCGGGGCCCATTCAGTACTTC. It specifies CASSQDRVLAGPIQYF.

The chain links TRBV27 to TRBJ2-5; tentative D call: TRBD2 (5 bases). CDR1 and CDR2 (germline): MNHEY, SMNVEV (reference sequence). This CDR3 spans 13 amino acids. The V and J ends lost 6 bases and 3 bases respectively, with 11 bases between them. CDR3 region: CASSRPGKETQYF. The DNA of the CDR3 is TGTGCCAGCAGCCGACCGGGAAAAGAGACCCAGTACTTC.

The rearrangement links TRBV7-9 to TRBJ1-1, with TRBD1 matching 7 bases. The CDR3 loop spans 14 amino acids. Germline V gives CDR1 SEHNR, CDR2 FQNEAQ (reference sequence). V shed 8 bases, J shed 5 bases, and the junction held 11 bases outside the gene matches. The CDR3 DNA reads TGTGCCAGCCTCCGGACAGGAACTGTGACTGAAGCTTTCTTT. Translating it yields CASLRTGTVTEAFF.

The chain has TRBV6-5 and TRBJ2-7; TRBD1 agrees at 7 bases. The V and J ends lost 6 bases and 0 bases, in that order; junction bases with no gene match: 8. CDR3 length: 15 residues. Germline CDR1 reads MNHEY; CDR2 reads SVGAGI. The CDR3 DNA sequence: TGTGCCAGCAGCTCTGGACAGGCCGGCTCCTACGAGCAGTACTTC. Amino acids: CASSSGQAGSYEQYF.

The chain joins TRBV7-3 to TRBJ1-1; D unresolved. CDR3 length: 13 residues. The germline V and J ends were trimmed by 2 bases and 5 bases, with 9 bases remaining between them. Germline CDR1 reads SGHTA; CDR2 reads FQGTGA. The CDR3, as DNA: TGTGCCAGCAGCTTATTCGGAGGGACTGAAGCTTTCTTT. Its protein is CASSLFGGTEAFF.

This clone was recorded only once. The chain joins TRBV30 to TRBJ1-2; D remains unclear. Trimming took 0 bases from V and 8 from J, leaving 16 bases between them. The CDR3 loop spans 14 amino acids. CDR1 is GTSNPN and CDR2 is SVGIG in the germline V gene (reference sequence). CDR3 nucleotide sequence: TGTGCCTGGAGTGTATTCGGCGTCATGGGCGGCTACACCTTC. Translation gives CAWSVFGVMGGYTF.

The chain combines TRBV6-6 with TRBJ2-7, with a weak D call TRBD2 (5 bases). Germline V gene sequence: CDR1 MNHNY, CDR2 SVGAGI (reference sequence). This CDR3 spans 12 amino acids. Trimming pared 8 bases from V and 5 bases from J, leaving 13 bases between. This CDR3 is CASRPAGDEQYF. CDR3 sequence (DNA): TGTGCCAGCCGTCCGGCGGGCGACGAGCAGTACTTC.

The chain couples TRBV6-1 to TRBJ2-3; 7 bases line up with TRBD1. Per germline, CDR1 MNHNS and CDR2 SASEGT. Germline trimming cut 0 bases from V and 1 base from J; bases unmatched to any gene: 4. CDR3 length: 16 amino acids. CDR3 residues: CASSEAKGARTDTQYF. Written as DNA, the CDR3 is TGTGCCAGCAGTGAAGCGAAGGGGGCACGCACAGATACGCAGTATTTT.

The chain is built from TRBV6-5 and TRBJ1-2; weak D call: TRBD1 (6 bases). Trimming took 8 bases from V and 8 from J, leaving 21 bases between them. This CDR3 comprises 14 residues. CDR1 MNHEY and CDR2 SVGAGI come from the germline V gene. In nucleotides, the CDR3 is TGTGCCAGCGAAAGAAGTAGGGGGTTTGGAGGCTACACCTTC. Residues: CASERSRGFGGYTF.

Here the CDR3 reads CASSLGGTGGYEQYF. The CDR3 DNA follows: TGTGCCAGCAGTTTGGGGGGGACAGGGGGCTACGAGCAGTACTTC. V is TRBV28 and J is TRBJ2-7, with 11 bases identical to TRBD1. Unmatched junction bases numbered 4, after V lost 3 bases and J lost 3 bases. CDR3 length equals 15 residues. Germline assignment: CDR1 MDHEN and CDR2 SYDVKM.

The J gene is TRBJ2-7, the V gene TRBV5-1; 7 positions agree with TRBD1. V shed 4 bases, J shed 0 bases, and the junction held 4 bases outside the gene matches. This CDR3 is built from 14 residues. Per the germline V gene, CDR1 is SGHRS and CDR2 is YFSETQ. The CDR3 DNA sequence: TGCGCCAGCAGCCGACAGGGATTCTCCTACGAGCAGTACTTC. Translating gives CASSRQGFSYEQYF.

This clone was seen only once. This may be a read error, as it is one base from a much larger clone. The J gene is TRBJ1-6, the V gene TRBV11-2; tentatively, D is TRBD1 (5 bases). Germline V CDR1 and CDR2: SGHAT, FQNNGV. V lost 1 base and J lost 4, with 5 bases in between. The CDR3 totals 14 residues. CDR3: CASSLAGYNSPLHF. The CDR3 DNA reads as TGTGCCAGCAGCTTAGCAGGGTATAATTCACCCCTCCACTTT.

V gene TRBV3-1 (or the pseudogene TRBV3-2) combines with J gene TRBJ1-5; TRBD1 might be the D (5 bases). Per germline, CDR1 LGHDT and CDR2 YNNKEL (reference sequence). V was shortened by 1 base and J by 3 bases, with 13 bases between the two germline ends. The CDR3 contains 16 residues. The DNA of the CDR3 is TGTGCCAGCAGCCAAGGTAGGGGCGGCCCCAATCAGCCCCAGCATTTT. Translated, it gives CASSQGRGGPNQPQHF.

This chain's CDR3 is CASKAASYNEQFF. The DNA for the CDR3 is TGTGCCAGCAAGGCGGCCTCTTACAATGAGCAGTTCTTC. The chain employs TRBV27 and TRBJ2-1; D is ambiguous. The CDR3 totals 13 residues. Trimming pared 7 bases from V and 4 bases from J, leaving 11 bases between. Germline-derived CDR1 and CDR2 are MNHEY and SMNVEV (reference sequence).

V is TRBV9 and J is TRBJ1-3; tentative D call: TRBD1 (6 bases). V lost 3 bases to trimming and J lost 4 bases, with 17 bases between them. Per the germline V gene, CDR1 is SGDLS and CDR2 is YYNGEE. CDR3 length equals 16 residues. CDR3 amino acids: CASSAIAGGSGNTIYF. For the CDR3, the DNA is TGTGCCAGCAGCGCAATAGCTGGGGGCTCAGGAAACACCATATATTTT.

J is TRBJ2-7 and V is TRBV28; TRBD2 matches at 10 bases. Germline V gene sequence: CDR1 MDHEN, CDR2 SYDVKM. The CDR3 runs to 15 residues. With V trimmed by 1 base and J by 6 bases, 6 bases remained unmatched. As DNA, the CDR3 is TGTGCCAGCAGTTTATTAGCGGGAGGAGTTCGCGAGCAGTACTTC. Its protein product is CASSLLAGGVREQYF.

This CDR3 is CAWSQTGSEQYF. The CDR3 bases are TGTGCCTGGAGTCAAACAGGGAGCGAGCAGTACTTC. The gene calls are TRBV30 and TRBJ2-7; tentatively, D is TRBD1 (6 bases). CDR3 length equals 12 residues. V was cut by 2 bases and J by 6 bases, with 11 bases left in between. Germline-derived CDR1 and CDR2 are GTSNPN and SVGIG (reference sequence). The whole variable domain, remainder taken from reference TRBV30 and TRBJ2-7, is SQTIHQWPATLVQPVGSPLSLECTVEGTSNPNLYWYRQAAGRGLQLLFYSVGIGQISSEVPQNLSASRPQDRQFILSSKKLLLSDSGFYLCAWSQTGSEQYFGPGTRLTVT.

This chain joins TRBV28 and TRBJ1-5, with D uncertain. There are 11 residues in the CDR3. V lost 6 bases and J lost 8, with 8 bases in between. Germline V gene data show CDR1 as MDHEN and CDR2 as SYDVKM. The CDR3 protein is CASRDWEPQHF. The CDR3 DNA follows: TGTGCCAGCAGAGACTGGGAGCCCCAGCATTTT.

J is TRBJ2-2 and V is TRBV5-4, with a weak D call TRBD1 (6 bases). CDR3 size: 15 residues. V shed 4 bases and J shed 0 bases, with 10 bases lying between them. Germline-derived CDR1 and CDR2 are SGHNT and YYREEE (reference sequence). The CDR3 bases are TGTGCCAGCAGCAAGGACAGAGCGAACACCGGGGAGCTGTTTTTT. Its translation: CASSKDRANTGELFF.

V usage is TRBV28 and J usage is TRBJ1-5; possibly TRBD1 for D (5 bases). Trimming stripped 6 bases from V and 6 bases from J, with 18 bases between. There are 15 residues in the CDR3. The germline gives CDR1 MDHEN, CDR2 SYDVKM. The CDR3 loop reads CASRGGNYNSQPQHF. CDR3 sequence (DNA): TGTGCCAGCAGGGGGGGGAATTATAATAGTCAGCCCCAGCATTTT.

The chain has TRBV27 and TRBJ1-2, with D possibly TRBD1 on 5 matching bases. This CDR3 comprises 13 residues. Trimming removed 0 bases from V and 6 bases from J, with 8 bases in between. The germline V gene has CDR1 MNHEY and CDR2 SMNVEV (reference sequence). CDR3 sequence (DNA): TGTGCCAGCAGTTTATCGAACAGGAATGGCTACACCTTC. It codes for CASSLSNRNGYTF.

The chain combines TRBV28 with TRBJ1-5, with TRBD1 matching over 10 bases. J gave up 9 bases and V 6 bases, and 8 bases lay outside the gene matches. Germline CDR1 reads MDHEN; CDR2 reads SYDVKM. The CDR3 runs 14 residues. The CDR3 coding sequence is TGTGCCAGCAGCCGGGGACAGGGGATTTTGCCCCAGCATTTT. This encodes CASSRGQGILPQHF.

CDR3 sequence (DNA): TGTGCCAGCTCCCCCAACATTGAAAATTCACCCCTCCACTTT. Translated, it gives CASSPNIENSPLHF. The V gene is TRBV18, the J gene TRBJ1-6; D not resolved. The germline gives CDR1 KGHSH, CDR2 LQKENI. The length of the CDR3 is 14 residues. The V end was cut by 6 bases, the J end by 7 bases, with 13 bases between.

This clone occurred once. V is TRBV2 and J is TRBJ1-1; 7 positions agree with TRBD1. With 6 bases clipped from V and 7 bases from J, the junction kept 14 bases outside the gene matches. The CDR3 spans 15 residues. Germline assignment: CDR1 SNHLY and CDR2 FYNNEI. CDR3 bases: TGTGCCAGCAGAGACAAAAAGACAGGGAGGTTTGAAGCTTTCTTT. This gives the protein CASRDKKTGRFEAFF.

V and J are TRBV7-9 and TRBJ1-1; the D gene is possibly TRBD1 (5 bases). The CDR3 runs 14 residues. Trimming stripped 2 bases from V and 4 bases from J, with 11 bases between. CDR1 and CDR2 from the germline V gene are SEHNR and FQNEAQ (reference sequence). The CDR3 spells CASSLLQGATEAFF. For the CDR3, the DNA is TGTGCCAGCAGCTTATTGCAGGGTGCCACTGAAGCTTTCTTT. Full variable domain (missing parts from reference TRBV7-9 and TRBJ1-1): DTGVSQNPRHKITKRGQNVTFRCDPISEHNRLYWYRQTLGQGPEFLTYFQNEAQLEKSRLLSDRFSAERPKGSFSTLEIQRTEQGDSAMYLCASSLLQGATEAFFGQGTRLTVV.

The rearrangement joins TRBV2 to TRBJ1-1; D is perhaps TRBD1 (5 bases). V shed 8 bases and J shed 4 bases, with 17 bases lying between them. CDR1 and CDR2 from the germline V gene are SNHLY and FYNNEI. This CDR3 contains 14 residues. The CDR3: CASFTGPESTEAFF. The CDR3 bases are TGTGCCAGCTTTACAGGTCCAGAGAGCACTGAAGCTTTCTTT.

This sequence joins TRBV6-5 and TRBJ2-1; 8 nucleotides agree with TRBD2. The CDR3 sequence is 14 residues long. The germline V gene has CDR1 MNHEY and CDR2 SVGAGI. V dropped 9 bases and J dropped 5; count of bases not matched to a gene: 9. The CDR3 DNA sequence: TGTGCCAGTTCTAGCGGGTATTCTCACAATGAGCAGTTCTTC. It codes for CASSSGYSHNEQFF.